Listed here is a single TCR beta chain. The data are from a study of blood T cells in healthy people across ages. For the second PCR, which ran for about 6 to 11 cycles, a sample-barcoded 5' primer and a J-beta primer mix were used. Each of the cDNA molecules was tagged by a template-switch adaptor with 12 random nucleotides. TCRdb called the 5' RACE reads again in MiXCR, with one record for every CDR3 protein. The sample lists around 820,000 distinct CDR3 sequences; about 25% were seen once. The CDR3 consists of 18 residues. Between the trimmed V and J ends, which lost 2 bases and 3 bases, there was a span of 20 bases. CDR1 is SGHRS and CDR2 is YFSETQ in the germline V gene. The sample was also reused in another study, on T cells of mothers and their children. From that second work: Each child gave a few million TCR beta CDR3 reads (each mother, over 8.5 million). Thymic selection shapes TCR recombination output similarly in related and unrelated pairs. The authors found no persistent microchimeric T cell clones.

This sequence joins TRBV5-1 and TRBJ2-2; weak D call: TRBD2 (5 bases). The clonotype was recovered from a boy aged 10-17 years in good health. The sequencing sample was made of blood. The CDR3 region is CASSLTPGRRVHTGELFF. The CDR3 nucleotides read TGCGCCAGCAGCTTAACCCCAGGAAGGCGGGTCCACACCGGGGAGCTGTTTTTT.